The next 10 T cell receptor beta chains were all read from a single sample in a study of cytomegalovirus exposure and HLA in healthy donors. The study ran its PCR with 60 Vbeta and 13 Jbeta primers. Libraries were prepared by immunoSEQ multiplex PCR; TCRdb keeps only in-frame clonotypes and omits some of them. This table has 100,000 or so clones, approximately 72% appearing once. Material: PBMCs. The receptors shown here come from a man aged 25 to 40 in good health and CMV-seronegative.

This clone is a singleton in its sample. V is TRBV27 and J is TRBJ1-1, with D unclear. CDR1 is MNHEY and CDR2 is SMNVEV in the germline V gene (reference sequence). V was cut by 3 bases and J by 3 bases, with 8 bases left in between. There are 13 residues in the CDR3. CDR3 residues: CASSFSRDTEAFF. The CDR3 coding sequence is TGTGCCAGCAGTTTTTCGAGGGACACTGAAGCTTTCTTT.

The chain carries TRBV25-1 and TRBJ1-6; D gene ambiguous. V was pared by 3 bases and J by 9 bases, with 6 bases between. CDR1 is MGHDK and CDR2 is SYGVNS in the germline V gene. This CDR3 has 12 amino acids. The CDR3 region is CASSDTVSPLHF. The CDR3 DNA follows: TGTGCCAGCAGTGATACAGTTTCACCCCTCCACTTT.

This rearrangement joins TRBV2 to TRBJ2-7; 15 bases agree with TRBD2. This CDR3 is 15 amino acids long. Germline-derived CDR1 and CDR2 are SNHLY and FYNNEI. The V segment lost 6 bases and the J segment 10 bases; nucleotides outside the gene matches: 10. The CDR3: CASRAGTSGGKGQYF. CDR3 nucleotides: TGTGCCAGCAGAGCCGGGACTAGCGGGGGGAAGGGCCAGTACTTC.

The rearrangement links TRBV30 to TRBJ2-4; 7 bases map to TRBD2. The V gene's germline CDR1 is GTSNPN and CDR2 SVGIG (reference sequence). This CDR3 contains 15 residues. With 0 bases clipped from V and 0 bases from J, the junction kept 2 bases outside the gene matches. The CDR3 here is CAWSVGTTAKNIQYF. Here the CDR3 DNA reads TGTGCCTGGAGTGTCGGGACTACAGCCAAAAACATTCAGTACTTC.

V usage is TRBV6-1 and J usage is TRBJ2-3, with unresolved D. Trimming removed 5 bases from V and 4 bases from J, with 4 bases in between. Germline loops: CDR1 MNHNS, CDR2 SASEGT. The CDR3 runs to 11 residues. This CDR3 is CASSRADTQYF. DNA for the CDR3: TGTGCCAGCAGTCGGGCAGATACGCAGTATTTT.

The V call is TRBV19, the J call TRBJ2-3; 10 positions agree with TRBD2. The V gene end was trimmed by 2 bases and the J gene end by 5 bases; junction bases not matched to a gene: 7. The CDR3 runs to 16 residues. The V gene's germline CDR1 is LNHDA and CDR2 SQIVND (reference sequence). The CDR3 reads CASSILAGGAKDTQYF. CDR3 DNA sequence: TGTGCCAGTAGTATATTAGCGGGAGGAGCCAAAGATACGCAGTATTTT.

V is TRBV2 and J is TRBJ2-2, with TRBD2 matching over 12 bases. This CDR3 contains 15 residues. The V segment lost 4 bases and the J segment 6 bases; nucleotides outside the gene matches: 3. Germline V lookup: CDR1 SNHLY, CDR2 FYNNEI. The CDR3 loop reads CASSGLAGGPGELFF. DNA for the CDR3: TGTGCCAGCAGTGGTCTAGCGGGGGGGCCCGGGGAGCTGTTTTTT.

The rearrangement uses TRBV10-3 and TRBJ2-5; 7 bases map to TRBD1. The CDR3 consists of 12 residues. The junction had 2 bases not matched to a gene; V was cut back by 8 bases and J by 2 bases. The germline CDR1 and CDR2 sequences are ENHRY and SYGVKD. The CDR3 DNA reads as TGTGCCATCGGGACAGAGCAAGAGACCCAGTACTTC. Its protein product is CAIGTEQETQYF.

This sequence joins TRBV19 and TRBJ1-2, with TRBD1 matching 9 bases. From germline, CDR1 is LNHDA and CDR2 SQIVND (reference sequence). With 2 bases clipped from V and 12 bases from J, the junction kept 7 bases outside the gene matches. This CDR3 contains 13 residues. The CDR3 DNA reads TGTGCCAGTAGTATAACCGGGACAGGGACTAACACCTTC. Protein sequence: CASSITGTGTNTF.

V usage is TRBV11-2 and J usage is TRBJ2-7; TRBD1 agrees at 9 bases. This CDR3 has 16 residues. J lost 4 bases, V lost 5 bases, and 12 bases had no gene match. Germline V gene sequence: CDR1 SGHAT, CDR2 FQNNGV. CDR3 loop: CASSPVRRTGDYEQYF. The CDR3 coding sequence is TGTGCCAGCAGCCCTGTGCGGAGGACAGGGGATTACGAGCAGTACTTC.